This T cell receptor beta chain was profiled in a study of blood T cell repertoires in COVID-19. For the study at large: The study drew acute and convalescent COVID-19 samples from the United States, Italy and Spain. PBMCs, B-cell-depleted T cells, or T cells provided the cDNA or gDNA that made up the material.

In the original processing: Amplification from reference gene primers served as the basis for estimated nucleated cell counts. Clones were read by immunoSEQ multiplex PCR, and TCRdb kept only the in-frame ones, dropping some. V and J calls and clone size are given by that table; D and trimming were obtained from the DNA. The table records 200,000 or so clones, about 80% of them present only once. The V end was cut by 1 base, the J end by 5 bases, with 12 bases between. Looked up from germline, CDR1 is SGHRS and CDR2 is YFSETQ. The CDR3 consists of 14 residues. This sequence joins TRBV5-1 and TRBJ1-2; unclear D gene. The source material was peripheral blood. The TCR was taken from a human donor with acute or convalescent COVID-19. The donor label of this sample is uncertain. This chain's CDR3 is CASSLTLAGYGYTF. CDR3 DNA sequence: TGCGCCAGCAGCTTGACCCTTGCCGGGTATGGCTACACCTTC. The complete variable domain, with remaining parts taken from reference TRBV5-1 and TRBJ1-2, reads KAGVTQTPRYLIKTRGQQVTLSCSPISGHRSVSWYQQTPGQGLQFLFEYFSETQRNKGNFPGRFSGRQFSNSRSEMNVSTLELGDSALYLCASSLTLAGYGYTFGSGTRLTVV.